This TCR beta chain was observed in a study of control samples from healthy donors and cancer patients. Produced via immunoSEQ multiplex PCR; TCRdb's table is partial and in-frame only. The data hold under 95,000 clones, with about four fifths observed a single time. Only one count was recorded for this clone. The origin of this receptor is a man over 45 in good health. Sequenced input: blood.

CDR3 DNA sequence: TGTGCCAGCAGCTCGAACAGGTTCCAGCTGAACACTGAAGCTTTCTTT. Its protein product is CASSSNRFQLNTEAFF. This chain joins TRBV11-2 and TRBJ1-1; possibly TRBD1 for D (5 bases). There are 16 residues in the CDR3. V was cut by 4 bases and J by 0 bases, with 15 bases left in between. Germline V gene sequence: CDR1 SGHAT, CDR2 FQNNGV.